These 27 T cell receptor beta chains originate from one sample sequenced in a study of T cell changes during pregnancy in multiple sclerosis. Sequencing used immunoSEQ multiplex PCR; TCRdb keeps in-frame clones, though not all of them. This repertoire shows tens of thousands of clones, under 95% found once; its top ten account for over 0.65%. The sample here was CD4+ T cells from peripheral blood mononuclear cells, taken in the second trimester of pregnancy. The source is a female donor in good health, enrolled as a control in a pregnancy study.

The genes are TRBV10-3 and TRBJ2-1, with 7 bases aligning to TRBD1. V was clipped by 10 bases and J by 4 bases; unmatched bases: 10. Germline CDR1 ENHRY, CDR2 SYGVKD. This CDR3 spans 14 amino acids. The CDR3 spells CATTTGTGYNEQFF. CDR3 DNA sequence: TGTGCCACCACGACAGGGACGGGATACAATGAGCAGTTCTTC.

This chain connects TRBV19 to TRBJ2-7; TRBD1 matches 8 bases. The trim removed 5 bases at V and 5 bases at J, leaving 8 bases unmatched. Germline V gives CDR1 LNHDA, CDR2 SQIVND (reference sequence). The CDR3 has 14 residues. The DNA for the CDR3 is TGTGCCAGTAGTCCCCAGGACAGGGTCCACGAGCAGTACTTC. Translating it yields CASSPQDRVHEQYF.

J is TRBJ2-5 and V is TRBV5-1; the match to TRBD1 covers 7 bases. Germline-derived CDR1 and CDR2 are SGHRS and YFSETQ. V was pared by 4 bases and J by 5 bases, with 5 bases of the junction left unmatched. CDR3 length: 13 residues. As DNA, the CDR3 is TGCGCCAGCAGCACGACAGGGAAGGAGACCCAGTACTTC. Protein product: CASSTTGKETQYF. Full variable domain (rest looked up from reference TRBV5-1 and TRBJ2-5): KAGVTQTPRYLIKTRGQQVTLSCSPISGHRSVSWYQQTPGQGLQFLFEYFSETQRNKGNFPGRFSGRQFSNSRSEMNVSTLELGDSALYLCASSTTGKETQYFGPGTRLLVL.

The genes are TRBV11-1 and TRBJ2-2; D may be TRBD2 (6 bases). The CDR3 is 15 residues long. Germline V gene data show CDR1 as SGHAT and CDR2 as FQDESV (reference sequence). Trimming took 3 bases from V and 0 from J, leaving 8 bases between them. The CDR3 reads CASSLGLTNTGELFF. In nucleotides, the CDR3 is TGTGCCAGCAGCTTGGGACTGACGAACACCGGGGAGCTGTTTTTT.

V and J are TRBV6-1 and TRBJ2-7, with D maybe TRBD1 (5 bases). The germline CDR1 and CDR2 sequences are MNHNS and SASEGT. Deletions cut 3 bases from V and 3 bases from J, with 9 bases between. This CDR3 has 13 amino acids. The CDR3 DNA follows: TGTGCCAGCAGTGAGGTTCAGGGCTACGAGCAGTACTTC. Encoded protein: CASSEVQGYEQYF.

The V gene is TRBV6-5, the J gene TRBJ2-2; TRBD1 matches at 9 bases. Trimming cost V 5 bases and J 9 bases; bases outside gene matches: 7. The CDR3 is 14 amino acids. Germline CDR1 is MNHEY and CDR2 is SVGAGI. The CDR3 DNA reads as TGTGCCAGCAGTCCCGGGACAGGGAGAAGGGAGCTGTTTTTT. Encoded protein: CASSPGTGRRELFF.

The chain couples TRBV2 to TRBJ1-1, with unresolved D. Deletions cut 7 bases from V and 1 base from J, with 16 bases between. From germline, CDR1 is SNHLY and CDR2 FYNNEI. The CDR3 loop spans 15 amino acids. The DNA for the CDR3 is TGTGCCAGCATAGAAGGTGGAGCCACGAACACTGAAGCTTTCTTT. As protein: CASIEGGATNTEAFF. Complete variable domain (other parts from reference TRBV2 and TRBJ1-1): EPEVTQTPSHQVTQMGQEVILRCVPISNHLYFYWYRQILGQKVEFLVSFYNNEISEKSEIFDDQFSVERPDGSNFTLKIRSTKLEDSAMYFCASIEGGATNTEAFFGQGTRLTVV.

The chain employs TRBV14 and TRBJ2-6; D gene ambiguous. This CDR3 is built from 13 residues. Germline V gene data show CDR1 as SGHDN and CDR2 as FVKESK. Trimming cost V 5 bases and J 5 bases, with 7 bases left between them. CDR3: CASSSLRANVLTF. The CDR3 bases are TGTGCCAGCAGCAGCCTGAGGGCCAACGTCCTGACTTTC.

This clone was picked up one time. This sequence joins TRBV28 and TRBJ1-1; possible D gene TRBD1, 6 bases. V was clipped by 7 bases and J by 5 bases, with 20 bases between them. The CDR3 covers 15 residues. Germline assignment: CDR1 MDHEN and CDR2 SYDVKM. CDR3 coding DNA: TGTGCCAGCACCTTGGGGGGGCAGGGGAGAACTGAAGCTTTCTTT. The encoded protein is CASTLGGQGRTEAFF.

The V and J genes are TRBV14 and TRBJ2-7; tentative D call: TRBD1 (5 bases). This CDR3 region has 14 residues. Per the germline V gene, CDR1 is SGHDN and CDR2 is FVKESK. V was trimmed by 1 base and J by 2 bases, leaving 9 bases between them. The DNA of the CDR3 is TGTGCCAGCAGCCAAGTGGGCAGGGCCTACGAGCAGTACTTC. As protein: CASSQVGRAYEQYF.

The J gene is TRBJ1-1, the V gene TRBV28; 7 positions match TRBD1. J lost 5 bases, V lost 4 bases, and 10 bases had no gene match. CDR3 length: 15 amino acids. Germline V gives CDR1 MDHEN, CDR2 SYDVKM. In DNA, the CDR3 is TGTGCCAGCAGTTCCCCAGGGACAGTCAGGACTGAAGCTTTCTTT. Protein sequence: CASSSPGTVRTEAFF.

The chain employs TRBV28 and TRBJ1-4; D is unclear. V lost 6 bases and J 2 bases, leaving 13 bases between the germline ends. Germline-derived CDR1 and CDR2 are MDHEN and SYDVKM. The CDR3 has 15 amino acids. In DNA, the CDR3 is TGTGCCAGCAGCGACGGCTGGGCTACTAATGAAAAACTGTTTTTT. Amino acid sequence: CASSDGWATNEKLFF.

This rearrangement joins TRBV18 to TRBJ2-2; unclear D gene. The CDR3 consists of 17 residues. The ends were cut back, 2 bases at V and 4 bases at J, with 17 bases in the middle. The germline V gene encodes CDR1 KGHSH and CDR2 LQKENI. DNA of the CDR3: TGTGCCAGCTCACCAGTCGTAACAGTACAATCCACCGGGGAGCTGTTTTTT. Amino acids: CASSPVVTVQSTGELFF.

The rearrangement uses TRBV5-1 and TRBJ1-1; 9 bases map to TRBD1. Trimming cost V 4 bases and J 5 bases; bases outside gene matches: 6. This CDR3 is built from 14 residues. CDR1 SGHRS and CDR2 YFSETQ come from the germline V gene. The CDR3 DNA sequence: TGCGCCAGCAGCGTACAGGGGGCTCGAACTGAAGCTTTCTTT. Translating it yields CASSVQGARTEAFF.

This clone turned up a few times. J is TRBJ1-5 and V is TRBV10-3; a possible D gene is TRBD1 (6 bases). The CDR3 totals 15 residues. Trimming removed 8 bases from V and 4 bases from J, with 18 bases in between. Germline-derived CDR1 and CDR2 are ENHRY and SYGVKD. CDR3 sequence (DNA): TGTGCCATCGGGGGGGGCGTGCAGAATAATCAGCCCCAGCATTTT. It is translated as CAIGGGVQNNQPQHF.

This chain uses TRBV15 with TRBJ2-2; D is possibly TRBD1 (6 bases). The ends were cut back, 1 base at V and 0 bases at J, with 12 bases in the middle. From germline, CDR1 is LNHNV and CDR2 YYDKDF (reference sequence). The CDR3 is 17 residues long. The CDR3 protein is CATSRGQGPSNTGELFF. CDR3 bases: TGTGCCACCAGCAGAGGGCAGGGGCCTTCGAACACCGGGGAGCTGTTTTTT.

V usage is TRBV6-4 and J usage is TRBJ1-5, with 10 bases identical to TRBD1. This CDR3 is built from 19 residues. Trimming cost V 6 bases and J 0 bases; bases outside gene matches: 14. Germline CDR1 is MRHNA and CDR2 is SNTAGT. The CDR3 region is CASRSQPGQGQYSNQPQHF. CDR3 DNA sequence: TGTGCCAGCAGATCCCAGCCGGGACAGGGGCAATATAGCAATCAGCCCCAGCATTTT.

V is TRBV1 and J is TRBJ2-5; the DNA was not compared with TRBD2, the D call given in the table. TRBV1 is a documented pseudogene. The CDR3 is 16 residues long. The DNA of the CDR3 is TGCACCAGCAGCCATCCCTTAGCGGGGGCAAAAGAGACCCAGTACTTC. Encoded protein: CTSSHPLAGAKETQYF.

The V and J genes are TRBV19 and TRBJ1-2, with 9 bases that match TRBD1. The CDR3 covers 15 residues. The germline gives CDR1 LNHDA, CDR2 SQIVND (reference sequence). After removal of 9 bases from V and 2 bases from J, the junction contained 10 bases not matched to a gene. In DNA form, the CDR3 reads TGTGCCAGCTCCCCGCCCGGGACAGGGAACTATGGCTACACCTTC. Its protein is CASSPPGTGNYGYTF.

This clone was counted a single time. J is TRBJ2-1 and V is TRBV5-1, with D uncertain. Trimming shortened V by 0 bases and J by 9 bases, and 7 bases separated the two germline ends. There are 12 residues in the CDR3. Germline values: CDR1 SGHRS, CDR2 YFSETQ. The CDR3 nucleotides are TGCGCCAGCAGCTTGGCCGGTGGTGAGCAGTTCTTC. Amino acids: CASSLAGGEQFF.

The V call is TRBV18, the J call TRBJ2-1; TRBD2 might be the D (6 bases). This CDR3 contains 12 residues. The ends were cut back, 2 bases at V and 10 bases at J, with 9 bases in the middle. CDR1 and CDR2 (germline): KGHSH, LQKENI. The chain's CDR3 is CASSPNGGEQFF. The CDR3 DNA reads as TGTGCCAGCTCACCAAACGGGGGAGAGCAGTTCTTC.

This chain links TRBV7-2 with TRBJ1-5; no clear D. Trimming shortened V by 4 bases and J by 1 base, and 5 bases separated the two germline ends. CDR3 length equals 13 residues. Germline lookup yields CDR1 SGHTA and CDR2 FQGNSA. As DNA, the CDR3 is TGTGCCAGCAGCTCCCAGAGCAATCAGCCCCAGCATTTT. Residues: CASSSQSNQPQHF.

The J gene is TRBJ1-1, the V gene TRBV6-1; possibly TRBD1 for D (5 bases). The CDR3 covers 13 residues. The V gene lost 6 bases and the J gene lost 3 bases, with 11 bases spanning the gap. Germline V gene data show CDR1 as MNHNS and CDR2 as SASEGT. For the CDR3, the DNA is TGTGCCAGCAGGGGCAGGGATTACACTGAAGCTTTCTTT. Its protein is CASRGRDYTEAFF.

CDR3 DNA sequence: TGTGCCAGCAGCCGCGGGACAGGGTATGAAAAACTGTTTTTT. This codes for CASSRGTGYEKLFF. The genes are TRBV7-9 and TRBJ1-4, with 9 nucleotides matching TRBD1. This CDR3 has 14 residues. Germline lookup yields CDR1 SEHNR and CDR2 FQNEAQ (reference sequence). Unmatched junction bases numbered 4, after V lost 5 bases and J lost 6 bases.

The rearrangement joins TRBV4-1 to TRBJ1-2, with D tentatively TRBD1 (5 bases). Per the germline V gene, CDR1 is MGHRA and CDR2 is YSYEKL. V dropped 0 bases and J dropped 6 bases, with 17 bases sitting between them. This CDR3 is built from 16 residues. The DNA for the CDR3 is TGCGCCAGCAGCCAAGAAATCCGTCCAGGGTTAAATGGCTACACCTTC. Amino acid sequence: CASSQEIRPGLNGYTF.

The V and J genes are TRBV9 and TRBJ1-6; no firm D call. This CDR3 contains 16 residues. Deletions cut 0 bases from V and 9 bases from J, with 16 bases between. Germline-derived CDR1 and CDR2 are SGDLS and YYNGEE. CDR3 amino acids: CASSVERAGWSSPLHF. CDR3 coding DNA: TGTGCCAGCAGCGTAGAGAGGGCAGGATGGAGTTCACCCCTCCACTTT.

The chain couples TRBV4-3 to TRBJ1-2, with TRBD1 matching over 10 bases. From germline, CDR1 is LGHNA and CDR2 YSLEER. The CDR3 loop spans 15 amino acids. V was pared by 9 bases and J by 6 bases, with 13 bases of the junction left unmatched. The CDR3 bases are TGCGCCAGTCATACCGGGACAGGGGCATTCGATGGCTACACCTTC. Translated: CASHTGTGAFDGYTF.